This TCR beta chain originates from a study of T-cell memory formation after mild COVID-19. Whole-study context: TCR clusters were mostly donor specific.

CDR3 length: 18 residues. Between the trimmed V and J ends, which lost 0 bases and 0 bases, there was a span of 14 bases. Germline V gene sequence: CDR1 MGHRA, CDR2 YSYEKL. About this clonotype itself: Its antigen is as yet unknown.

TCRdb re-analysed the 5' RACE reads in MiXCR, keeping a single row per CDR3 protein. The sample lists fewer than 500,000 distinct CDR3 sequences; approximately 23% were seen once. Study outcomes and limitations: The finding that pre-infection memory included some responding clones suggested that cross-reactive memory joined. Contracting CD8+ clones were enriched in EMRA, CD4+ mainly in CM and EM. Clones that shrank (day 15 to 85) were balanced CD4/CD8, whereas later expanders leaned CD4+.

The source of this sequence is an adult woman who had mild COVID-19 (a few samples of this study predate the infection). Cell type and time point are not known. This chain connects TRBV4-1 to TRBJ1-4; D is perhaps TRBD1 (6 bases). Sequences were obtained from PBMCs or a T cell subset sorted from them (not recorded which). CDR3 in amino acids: CASSQDLVPGATNEKLFF. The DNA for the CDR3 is TGCGCCAGCAGCCAAGATCTTGTTCCAGGGGCAACTAATGAAAAACTGTTTTTT.